The sample holds a few counts of the clone carrying this T cell receptor (beta chain). The sample originates from a study of blood T cell repertoires in COVID-19. Study-level background: COVID-19 samples from acute and convalescent phases originated in the United States, Italy and Spain. T cells, B-cell-depleted T cells, or PBMCs provided the cDNA or gDNA that served as material.

In Seattle, patients joined the study during active infection and were tracked longitudinally. Per the original data handling: Reference gene primers were amplified, and this amplification served to estimate nucleated cell counts. The table came from immunoSEQ multiplex PCR; TCRdb's copy has only in-frame clones and leaves some out. V and J calls and clone size are as listed in that table; D and trimming were resolved from the DNA. The table shows almost 65,000 clones, with 80% to 90% occurring only once. The sequencing sample was made of peripheral blood. The sequence was collected from a woman between 55 and 75 years old with COVID-19, enrolled during active disease.

CDR3 in amino acids: CASRQGTSGTGEQFF. The CDR3 nucleotides read TGTGCCAGCAGGCAGGGGACTAGCGGGACCGGGGAGCAGTTCTTC. The genes are TRBV7-2 and TRBJ2-1; TRBD2 aligns across 13 bases. The J segment lost 10 bases and the V segment lost 6 bases, leaving 9 bases of the junction unmatched. The CDR3 sequence is 15 residues long. In germline, CDR1 is SGHTA, CDR2 FQGNSA.